A single sample gave rise to the 15 T cell receptor beta chains below, sequenced in a study of T cells in localized non-small cell lung cancer. Clones were read by immunoSEQ multiplex PCR, and TCRdb kept only the in-frame ones, dropping some. Of some 16,000 clones listed, 70% to 90% are singletons. The sample here was peripheral blood, taken before any cancer treatment. The receptor set was obtained from a male donor aged 60 or over with stage I lung adenocarcinoma.

J is TRBJ1-4 and V is TRBV5-1; TRBD1 matches 8 bases. The V gene end was trimmed by 2 bases and the J gene end by 7 bases; junction bases not matched to a gene: 7. CDR1 and CDR2 (germline): SGHRS, YFSETQ. This CDR3 region has 15 residues. This chain's CDR3 is CASSLTGGYGEKLFF. In DNA, the CDR3 is TGCGCCAGCAGCTTAACAGGGGGGTATGGTGAAAAACTGTTTTTT.

The chain has TRBV18 and TRBJ2-7; TRBD1 matches 9 bases. The CDR3 runs to 16 residues. Germline trimming cut 6 bases from V and 0 bases from J; bases unmatched to any gene: 9. Germline V gene sequence: CDR1 KGHSH, CDR2 LQKENI. As DNA, the CDR3 is TGTGCCAGCTCCGGGACAGGGCTCCTGAGCTCCTACGAGCAGTACTTC. It encodes CASSGTGLLSSYEQYF.

The genes are TRBV15 and TRBJ1-5; a weak D match, TRBD1 (5 bases). V lost 4 bases and J lost 6, with 22 bases in between. This CDR3 is 17 amino acids long. The germline CDR1 and CDR2 sequences are LNHNV and YYDKDF (reference sequence). The CDR3 nucleotides read TGTGCCACCAGCACCTTAGGGACTTCTGGACGTGGTCAGCCCCAGCATTTT. Translated, it gives CATSTLGTSGRGQPQHF.

A single count supports this clone. This chain uses TRBV10-3 with TRBJ2-2, with 9 bases identical to TRBD1. Germline CDR1 reads ENHRY; CDR2 reads SYGVKD. CDR3 length: 14 amino acids. The junction had 3 bases not matched to a gene; V was cut back by 10 bases and J by 0 bases. The DNA for the CDR3 is TGTGCCACGGGGACAGGGACGAACACCGGGGAGCTGTTTTTT. As protein: CATGTGTNTGELFF.

V usage is TRBV6-1 and J usage is TRBJ2-2; a possible D gene is TRBD2 (6 bases). Trimming stripped 0 bases from V and 4 bases from J, with 18 bases between. The CDR3 runs 18 residues. Germline-derived CDR1 and CDR2 are MNHNS and SASEGT. The CDR3 DNA reads TGTGCCAGCAGTGAAGCGTCTCGAAACTGGAGGGCCACCGGGGAGCTGTTTTTT. Translated, it gives CASSEASRNWRATGELFF.

The chain combines TRBV9 with TRBJ1-2; tentatively, D is TRBD1 (5 bases). The CDR3 loop spans 16 amino acids. Germline lookup yields CDR1 SGDLS and CDR2 YYNGEE. The germline V and J ends were trimmed by 0 bases and 0 bases, with 12 bases remaining between them. CDR3 coding DNA: TGTGCCAGCAGCGTAGCTATACAAGGGGCTAACTATGGCTACACCTTC. It is translated as CASSVAIQGANYGYTF.

This chain joins TRBV27 and TRBJ1-2; 9 bases match TRBD1. Germline CDR1 and CDR2: MNHEY and SMNVEV (reference sequence). V gave up 5 bases and J gave up 8 bases; unmatched junction bases: 12. The length of the CDR3 is 15 residues. This CDR3 is CASSPLSTTGGGYTF. Here the CDR3 DNA reads TGTGCCAGCAGTCCCCTTTCTACGACAGGGGGAGGCTACACCTTC.

The chain is built from TRBV5-6 and TRBJ2-3; D remains ambiguous. The CDR3 is 12 residues long. Germline values: CDR1 SGHDT, CDR2 YYEEEE. The V end was cut by 0 bases, the J end by 2 bases, with 1 base between. The CDR3 spells CASSLVTDTQYF. The CDR3 DNA is TGTGCCAGCAGCTTGGTCACAGATACGCAGTATTTT.

This sequence joins TRBV28 and TRBJ2-3, with D unresolved. The CDR3 extends over 13 amino acids. The V end was cut by 6 bases, the J end by 1 base, with 8 bases between. Germline V gene lookup returns CDR1 MDHEN and CDR2 SYDVKM. This CDR3 is CASRRFGTDTQYF. DNA for the CDR3: TGTGCCAGCAGGAGGTTTGGCACAGATACGCAGTATTTT. The complete variable domain, with remaining parts taken from reference TRBV28 and TRBJ2-3, reads DVKVTQSSRYLVKRTGEKVFLECVQDMDHENMFWYRQDPGLGLRLIYFSYDVKMKEKGDIPEGYSVSREKKERFSLILESASTNQTSMYLCASRRFGTDTQYFGPGTRLTVL.

V and J are TRBV5-5 and TRBJ1-4, with D maybe TRBD1 (5 bases). The CDR3 spans 14 residues. The ends were cut back, 3 bases at V and 2 bases at J, with 8 bases in the middle. CDR1 and CDR2 from the germline V gene are SGHKS and YYEKEE (reference sequence). This CDR3 is CASSSGTTNEKLFF. The CDR3 DNA sequence: TGTGCCAGCAGCTCCGGGACCACTAATGAAAAACTGTTTTTT.

V and J are TRBV5-1 and TRBJ2-5; the D gene is possibly TRBD2 (6 bases). Trimming cost V 1 base and J 5 bases, with 9 bases left between them. The germline V gene encodes CDR1 SGHRS and CDR2 YFSETQ. CDR3 length: 13 residues. In DNA, the CDR3 is TGCGCCAGCAGCTTGTCGGGAGACGAGACCCAGTACTTC. Encoded protein: CASSLSGDETQYF. Drawing the rest from reference TRBV5-1 and TRBJ2-5, the complete variable domain is KAGVTQTPRYLIKTRGQQVTLSCSPISGHRSVSWYQQTPGQGLQFLFEYFSETQRNKGNFPGRFSGRQFSNSRSEMNVSTLELGDSALYLCASSLSGDETQYFGPGTRLLVL.

This rearrangement joins TRBV4-1 to TRBJ1-4; the match to TRBD1 covers 11 bases. The germline gives CDR1 MGHRA, CDR2 YSYEKL. The trim removed 3 bases at V and 3 bases at J, leaving 0 bases unmatched. CDR3 length: 15 amino acids. For the CDR3, the DNA is TGCGCCAGCAGCCAGGGACAGGGGGCTAATGAAAAACTGTTTTTT. The encoded protein is CASSQGQGANEKLFF.

This clone was picked up one time. This chain uses TRBV6-5 with TRBJ2-7; D is uncertain. V gave up 8 bases and J gave up 8 bases, with 19 bases separating them. CDR3 size: 13 residues. The germline CDR1 and CDR2 sequences are MNHEY and SVGAGI. The DNA for the CDR3 is TGTGCCAGCGCGGTTAAAGGTACTACGCAGCAGTACTTC. Protein product: CASAVKGTTQQYF.

V usage is TRBV5-4 and J usage is TRBJ1-1, with TRBD1 as a possible D gene (5 bases). Germline V lookup: CDR1 SGHNT, CDR2 YYREEE (reference sequence). The V end lost 0 bases, the J end lost 4 bases, and 13 bases lay between the germline ends. The CDR3 sequence is 15 residues long. In DNA form, the CDR3 reads TGTGCCAGCAGCTTGGGGGGGACCGGTGGCACTGAAGCTTTCTTT. Encoded protein: CASSLGGTGGTEAFF.

This clone was seen a few times. The chain is built from TRBV5-1 and TRBJ1-6, with no clear D. V was cut by 0 bases and J by 0 bases, with 4 bases left in between. Germline V gene sequence: CDR1 SGHRS, CDR2 YFSETQ. CDR3 length: 15 residues. The CDR3 DNA reads as TGCGCCAGCAGCTTGGCAGACTCCTATAATTCACCCCTCCACTTT. Its protein product is CASSLADSYNSPLHF.